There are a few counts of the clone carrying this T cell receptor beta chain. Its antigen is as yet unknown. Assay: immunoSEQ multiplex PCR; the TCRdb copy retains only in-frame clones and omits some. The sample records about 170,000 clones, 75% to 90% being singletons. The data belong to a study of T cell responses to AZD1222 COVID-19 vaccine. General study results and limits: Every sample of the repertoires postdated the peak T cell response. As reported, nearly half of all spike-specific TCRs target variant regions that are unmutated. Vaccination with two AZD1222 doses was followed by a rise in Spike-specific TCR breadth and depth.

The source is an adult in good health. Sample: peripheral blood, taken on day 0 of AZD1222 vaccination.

The chain's CDR3 is CASSSDRDEAFF. The CDR3 coding sequence is TGTGCCAGCAGTTCGGACAGAGACGAAGCTTTCTTT. The V call is TRBV28, the J call TRBJ1-1, with a weak D call TRBD1 (6 bases). This CDR3 is built from 12 residues. Trimming stripped 4 bases from V and 8 bases from J, with 11 bases between. Germline-derived CDR1 and CDR2 are MDHEN and SYDVKM.